The rows below give T cell receptor beta chains drawn from one sample of a study of beta chain features in type 1 diabetes. Measured with immunoSEQ multiplex PCR; TCRdb has only the in-frame clones, and not every one. The data contain about 620,000 clones, about 16% of them singletons. The specimen sequenced was naive CD4+ T cells from blood. The receptor set was obtained from a young man in good health. Both conserved end residues are part of each CDR3. Expanded clones get a size class; other rows say once, few or many, or leave the size out.

cdr3_aa,clone_size,v_call,cdr3_length
CSVDRGRAEAFF,.,TRBV29-1,12
CASSWGSSTDTQYF,.,TRBV5-1,14
CASSLLLAGARNTQYF,few,TRBV27,16
CSGGSGGITGELFF,.,TRBV29-1,14
CAWSPAGGETQYF,.,TRBV30,13
CSAFLGPGDRGYEQYF,few,TRBV29-1,16
CASSRNTGELFF,few,TRBV6-5,12
CASKKQETQYF,.,TRBV7-2,11
CASGSGFGYTF,.,TRBV13,11
CASSPRDRASYNEQFF,.,TRBV27,16
CASSPYPEGRAGYTF,.,TRBV7-9,15